This paragraph reports one TCR beta chain. The antigen is not known. Trimming took 4 bases from V and 3 from J; bases not matched to a gene: 7. The V gene's germline CDR1 is LNHDA and CDR2 SQIVND (reference sequence). The CDR3 is made up of 15 amino acids. The TCR beta library used iRepertoire HTBI primers with Arm-PCR amplification of CDR3. From the multiplex PCR reads, TCRdb called clonotypes with MiXCR, one entry per CDR3 protein. The repertoire includes around 250,000 distinct CDR3 sequences, around 17% of them detected once, and approximately 20% sits in the top ten. This sample is drawn from a study of regulatory T cells in long-lasting Graves disease. Study-level information: Graves' cases, newly diagnosed, had used antithyroid drugs under 3 months. Notes on the study in general: Having only a small sample size may have limited accuracy.

Time point specified: newly diagnosed GD, antithyroid drugs for less than 3 months. The TCR library used RNA extracted from PBMCs. Graves' disease diagnosis used American Thyroid Association guidelines. Patients came through an endocrinology department, and that department was in Xi'an, China. This sequence was found in a female donor with Graves disease. Here the sequenced sample was peripheral blood mononuclear cells (PBMCs), taken at new diagnosis, from a patient treated with antithyroid drugs. The chain employs TRBV19 and TRBJ2-3; 7 bases align to TRBD2. The CDR3 bases are TGTGCCAGTAGTAGACTAGCTTCCCCAACAGATACGCAGTATTTT. Its translation is CASSRLASPTDTQYF. Full variable domain (missing parts from reference TRBV19 and TRBJ2-3): DGGITQSPKYLFRKEGQNVTLSCEQNLNHDAMYWYRQDPGQGLRLIYYSQIVNDFQKGDIAEGYSVSREKKESFPLTVTSAQKNPTAFYLCASSRLASPTDTQYFGPGTRLTVL.